The sequence of this TCR beta chain was determined in a study of cytomegalovirus exposure and HLA in healthy donors. Study summary: Around 180 million T cells yielded over 90 million unique TCR beta sequences in earlier analysis. About 85 million unique TCR sequences came from HLA-typed donors in an early release.

PCR involved 60 Vbeta and 13 Jbeta primers. In the study's own analysis: Unique TCR beta chains numbered roughly 83 million in a later analysis, with about 11 million shared. The repertoire was sequenced with immunoSEQ multiplex PCR; TCRdb's copy has only in-frame clones and lacks some. The D gene and trimming were derived from the DNA, and the V and J assignments and clone size from that table. The sample contains roughly 160,000 clones, 71% of which appear only once. Germline V lookup: CDR1 SGHNT, CDR2 YENEEA. The CDR3 extends over 15 amino acids. V lost 4 bases, J lost 8 bases, and 11 bases stayed unmatched.

The sequence came from a woman aged 30 to 39 in good health and CMV-seronegative. Sequencing input: PBMCs. This chain joins TRBV11-3 and TRBJ2-1; 7 bases match TRBD1. The CDR3 sequence: CASSYTGAAFDEQFF. CDR3 coding DNA: TGTGCCAGCAGCTACACAGGGGCCGCTTTCGATGAGCAGTTCTTC.